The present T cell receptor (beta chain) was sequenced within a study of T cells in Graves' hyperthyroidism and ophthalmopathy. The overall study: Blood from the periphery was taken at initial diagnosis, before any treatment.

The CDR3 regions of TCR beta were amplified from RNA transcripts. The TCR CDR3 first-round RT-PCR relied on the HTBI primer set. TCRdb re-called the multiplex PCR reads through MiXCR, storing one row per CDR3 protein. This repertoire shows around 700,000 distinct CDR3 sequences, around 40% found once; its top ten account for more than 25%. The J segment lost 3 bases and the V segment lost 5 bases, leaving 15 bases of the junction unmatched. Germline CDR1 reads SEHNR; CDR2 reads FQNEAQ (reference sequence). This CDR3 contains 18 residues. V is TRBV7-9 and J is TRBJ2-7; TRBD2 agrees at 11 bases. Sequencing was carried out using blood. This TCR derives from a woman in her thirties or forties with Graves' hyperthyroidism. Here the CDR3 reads CASSRPGLAAPPFYEQYF. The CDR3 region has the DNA TGTGCCAGCAGCCGTCCGGGACTAGCGGCCCCCCCGTTCTACGAGCAGTACTTC.